These 25 T cell receptor beta chains came from one sample sequenced in a study of neurological immune-mediated disorders. TCRdb recomputed calls from the 5' RACE reads with MiXCR, one row per CDR3 protein. This sample has 100,000 to 150,000 distinct CDR3 sequences, with about 3.2% found just once. The specimen sequenced was PBMCs. Source of these receptors: a woman in her 30s with multiple sclerosis.

This clonotype was found many times. This chain joins TRBV14 and TRBJ2-7, with 13 positions matching TRBD2. The V gene's germline CDR1 is SGHDN and CDR2 FVKESK. The CDR3 covers 17 residues. The trim removed 1 base at V and 3 bases at J, leaving 6 bases unmatched. DNA for the CDR3: TGTGCCAGCAGCCAAGCCCCTGGACTAGCGGGAGACTACGAGCAGTACTTC. This codes for CASSQAPGLAGDYEQYF.

This clonotype was found many times. The rearrangement uses TRBV28 and TRBJ2-7, with 8 bases aligning to TRBD2. CDR1 and CDR2 from the germline V gene are MDHEN and SYDVKM. The length of the CDR3 is 15 residues. V dropped 5 bases and J dropped 3; count of bases not matched to a gene: 9. CDR3 nucleotides: TGTGCCAGCAGTCCTTTGGGTAGCGGGAACTACGAGCAGTACTTC. This translates into CASSPLGSGNYEQYF.

The sample holds many counts of this clonotype. The chain couples TRBV5-1 to TRBJ1-1; D perhaps matches TRBD1 (6 bases). The CDR3 runs to 14 residues. V lost 4 bases and J lost 4, with 14 bases in between. Germline V CDR1 and CDR2: SGHRS, YFSETQ. CDR3 bases: TGCGCCAGCAGCGAACAGGGTGTTGGCACTGAAGCTTTCTTT. Its translation is CASSEQGVGTEAFF.

This clonotype was counted ten times or more. This chain uses TRBV12-3 or TRBV12-4 with TRBJ2-7; D tentatively fits TRBD1 or TRBD2 (5 bases each). This CDR3 is built from 13 residues. Deletions cut 3 bases from V and 2 bases from J, with 8 bases between. CDR3 in amino acids: CASSFGTAYEQYF. In DNA form, the CDR3 reads TGTGCCAGCAGTTTCGGGACGGCCTACGAGCAGTACTTC.

This clonotype came up many times. This sequence joins TRBV5-1 and TRBJ2-1; 9 bases match TRBD2. CDR1 is SGHRS, CDR2 YFSETQ, per germline. V dropped 1 base and J dropped 6; count of bases not matched to a gene: 5. This CDR3 contains 15 residues. The CDR3 DNA reads as TGCGCCAGCAGCTTGCGGCGGGGGGGTAGCAATGAGCAGTTCTTC. Amino acids: CASSLRRGGSNEQFF.

This clonotype turned up a few times. The rearrangement uses TRBV10-3 and TRBJ2-1; no reliable D call. V shed 3 bases and J shed 1 base, with 7 bases lying between them. This CDR3 has 14 amino acids. Germline V CDR1 and CDR2: ENHRY, SYGVKD. In nucleotides, the CDR3 is TGTGCCATCAGTGAAGGCCGGTCCTACAATGAGCAGTTCTTC. This sequence encodes CAISEGRSYNEQFF.

This clonotype was seen repeatedly, ten times or more. This chain's CDR3 is CASSLDKNIQYF. The CDR3 DNA sequence: TGCGCCAGCAGCTTGGACAAAAACATTCAGTACTTC. The chain has TRBV5-1 and TRBJ2-4; D not resolved. V gave up 0 bases and J gave up 3 bases, with 1 base separating them. The germline V gene encodes CDR1 SGHRS and CDR2 YFSETQ. This CDR3 is built from 12 residues.

This clonotype showed up many times. The chain has TRBV9 and TRBJ1-1; D might be TRBD1 (5 bases). The V gene lost 4 bases and the J gene lost 6 bases, with 13 bases spanning the gap. This CDR3 comprises 13 residues. CDR1 and CDR2 from the germline V gene are SGDLS and YYNGEE. This CDR3 reads CASSPSRGSEAFF. The CDR3 coding sequence is TGTGCCAGCAGCCCCTCTAGGGGATCTGAAGCTTTCTTT. The whole variable domain, filled in from reference TRBV9 and TRBJ1-1, reads DSGVTQTPKHLITATGQRVTLRCSPRSGDLSVYWYQQSLDQGLQFLIQYYNGEERAKGNILERFSAQQFPDLHSELNLSSLELGDSALYFCASSPSRGSEAFFGQGTRLTVV.

This rearrangement joins TRBV20-1 to TRBJ2-5, with a weak D call TRBD2 (7 bases). CDR3 length: 15 amino acids. Trimming cost V 3 bases and J 2 bases, with 16 bases left between them. Germline V gene data show CDR1 as DFQATT and CDR2 as SNEGSKA (reference sequence). The CDR3 nucleotides read TGCAGTGCTAGTCCGATGCGGGGGCCACAAGAGACCCAGTACTTC. This codes for CSASPMRGPQETQYF.

This clonotype was seen many times. J is TRBJ2-2 and V is TRBV20-1; D is unclear. V lost 6 bases and J lost 5, with 10 bases in between. The CDR3 covers 12 residues. The germline V gene encodes CDR1 DFQATT and CDR2 SNEGSKA (reference sequence). This CDR3 is CSAVTVTGELFF. The DNA for the CDR3 is TGCAGTGCAGTAACAGTAACCGGGGAGCTGTTTTTT.

The sample holds many counts of this clonotype. The chain links TRBV27 to TRBJ2-3, with D perhaps assigned TRBD1 or TRBD2 (6 bases each). The CDR3 totals 16 residues. Germline CDR1 reads MNHEY; CDR2 reads SMNVEV (reference sequence). The ends were cut back, 6 bases at V and 4 bases at J, with 20 bases in the middle. The chain's CDR3 is CASSQGNRGPADTQYF. The CDR3 DNA reads as TGTGCCAGCAGCCAGGGAAACCGGGGGCCCGCAGATACGCAGTATTTT.

This clonotype was recorded at least ten times. The chain is built from TRBV12-3 or TRBV12-4 and TRBJ2-2; D gene ambiguous. The CDR3 consists of 10 residues. V lost 8 bases, J lost 6 bases, and 4 bases lay in between. The CDR3 DNA is TGTGCCAGCCTTGCCGGGGAGCTGTTTTTT. It specifies CASLAGELFF.

This clonotype has a count of ten or more. The CDR3 spells CSGAGASPYEQYF. The CDR3 coding sequence is TGCAGTGGGGCTGGGGCCTCACCTTACGAGCAGTACTTC. J is TRBJ2-7 and V is TRBV20-1, with a tentative D call TRBD1 (5 bases). V lost 7 bases and J 4 bases, leaving 17 bases between the germline ends. CDR1 and CDR2 from the germline V gene are DFQATT and SNEGSKA (reference sequence). This CDR3 has 13 amino acids.

This clonotype was observed many times. The gene calls are TRBV3-1 and TRBJ2-2; D tentatively reads TRBD1 or TRBD2 (5 bases each). The CDR3 has 14 amino acids. The germline V and J ends were trimmed by 0 bases and 5 bases, with 7 bases remaining between them. The germline V gene encodes CDR1 LGHDT and CDR2 YNNKEL (reference sequence). The chain's CDR3 is CASSQDWGTGELFF. DNA for the CDR3: TGTGCCAGCAGCCAAGATTGGGGGACCGGGGAGCTGTTTTTT.

In its sample, this clonotype was seen many times. This chain joins TRBV12-3 or TRBV12-4 and TRBJ2-5; no firm D call. This CDR3 has 11 residues. Between the trimmed V and J ends, which lost 8 bases and 7 bases, there was a span of 11 bases. CDR3 in amino acids: CASAQGGTQYF. The CDR3 DNA is TGTGCCAGCGCTCAAGGCGGGACCCAGTACTTC.

Ten or more counts support this clonotype. The chain is built from TRBV20-1 and TRBJ2-7, with 7 bases lining up with TRBD1. V gave up 6 bases and J gave up 4 bases; unmatched junction bases: 15. The CDR3 loop spans 15 amino acids. Per germline, CDR1 DFQATT and CDR2 SNEGSKA (reference sequence). The CDR3 spells CSAIFAGTVSYEQYF. The CDR3 DNA sequence: TGCAGTGCCATCTTCGCCGGGACAGTAAGTTACGAGCAGTACTTC.

This clonotype has ten or more counts. The CDR3 loop is CSASRTDSGNTIYF. Here the CDR3 DNA reads TGCAGTGCATCGAGGACAGACTCTGGAAACACCATATATTTT. This rearrangement joins TRBV20-1 to TRBJ1-3; tentatively, D is TRBD1 (6 bases). This CDR3 is built from 14 residues. The ends were cut back, 6 bases at V and 0 bases at J, with 12 bases in the middle. In germline, CDR1 is DFQATT, CDR2 SNEGSKA (reference sequence).

There are many counts of this clonotype. V is TRBV10-3 and J is TRBJ2-7; D uncertain. Trimming removed 8 bases at V and 4 bases at J, with 15 bases between. CDR3 length: 13 residues. Looked up from germline, CDR1 is ENHRY and CDR2 is SYGVKD. The CDR3 DNA reads as TGTGCCATCTTTGACACCTACGGATACGAGCAGTACTTC. Protein: CAIFDTYGYEQYF.

This clonotype was seen at least ten times. The CDR3 DNA follows: TGTGCCAGCAGTTCCACAGGGGGCCCCCGCACAGATACGCAGTATTTT. Translating gives CASSSTGGPRTDTQYF. The genes are TRBV12-3 or TRBV12-4 and TRBJ2-3; 9 nucleotides align to TRBD1. The CDR3 length is 16 residues. Trimming cost V 4 bases and J 1 base; bases outside gene matches: 6.

This clonotype was counted many times. The V and J genes are TRBV3-1 and TRBJ1-2, with D hard to call. The CDR3 consists of 12 residues. CDR1 and CDR2 (germline): LGHDT, YNNKEL (reference sequence). The ends were cut back, 3 bases at V and 2 bases at J, with 4 bases in the middle. DNA for the CDR3: TGTGCCAGCAGCCAGGGGAACTATGGCTACACCTTC. Residues: CASSQGNYGYTF.

Worth noting for this clonotype: A much larger clone differs from this one at a single base, so this may be a read error. As the CDR3 is not closed by the conserved phenylalanine or tryptophan, this likely results from a read error. The V call is TRBV14, the J call TRBJ2-5; D remains unclear. Germline CDR1 and CDR2: SGHDN and FVKESK. The CDR3 consists of 12 residues. Trimming shortened V by 3 bases and J by 1 base, and 3 bases separated the two germline ends. The CDR3 sequence: CASSQVQETQYC. The CDR3 coding sequence is TGTGCCAGCAGCCAGGTCCAAGAGACCCAGTACTGC.

At least ten counts were recorded for this clonotype. The chain carries TRBV7-9 and TRBJ1-1; no clear D gene. V was pared by 6 bases and J by 5 bases, with 10 bases between. Germline V gene sequence: CDR1 SEHNR, CDR2 FQNEAQ (reference sequence). The CDR3 sequence is 12 residues long. The CDR3 loop reads CASRPEKTEAFF. DNA of the CDR3: TGTGCCAGCAGACCAGAGAAAACTGAAGCTTTCTTT.

The chain uses TRBV19 and TRBJ1-1; D might be TRBD1 (6 bases). V was trimmed by 4 bases and J by 8 bases, leaving 11 bases between them. There are 12 residues in the CDR3. Looked up from germline, CDR1 is LNHDA and CDR2 is SQIVND (reference sequence). The CDR3 here is CASSTQGWEAFF. CDR3 nucleotides: TGTGCCAGTAGTACACAGGGTTGGGAAGCTTTCTTT.

In its sample, this clonotype was seen many times. The V gene is TRBV20-1, the J gene TRBJ1-4; the D gene is possibly TRBD1 (5 bases). V lost 0 bases and J 8 bases, leaving 13 bases between the germline ends. Germline V gene data show CDR1 as DFQATT and CDR2 as SNEGSKA (reference sequence). The length of the CDR3 is 14 residues. The CDR3 here is CSARDRTGWEKLFF. The CDR3 region has the DNA TGCAGTGCTAGAGATAGAACAGGTTGGGAAAAACTGTTTTTT.

The table lists this clonotype with many counts. The chain uses TRBV5-1 and TRBJ2-3; D is undetermined. Germline CDR1 is SGHRS and CDR2 is YFSETQ. CDR3 length: 13 residues. Trimming shortened V by 2 bases and J by 2 bases, and 6 bases separated the two germline ends. CDR3 nucleotides: TGCGCCAGCAGCTTCGAACTCACAGATACGCAGTATTTT. Its translation: CASSFELTDTQYF.